The rows below give T cell receptor beta chains drawn from one sample of a study of blood T cell repertoires in COVID-19. Only in-frame clones appear in the TCRdb table, and some are missing; sequencing was by immunoSEQ multiplex PCR. The profile shows about 43,000 clones, more than 75% of them singletons. The specimen was peripheral blood. These receptors were taken from a human donor in a cohort sampled during active COVID-19. The CDR3 runs from the conserved cysteine through the conserved F or W. D genes are given only for firm matches. Clone size, where shown, is once, few, many, or a class for clones that have expanded.

TRBV10-3	.	TRBJ2-6	TRBD2	CAITRLAGGPASGANVLTF	TGTGCCATCACCAGACTAGCGGGAGGGCCGGCTTCTGGGGCCAACGTCCTGACTTTC
TRBV24-1	.	TRBJ1-2	.	CATSAPGSDYTF	TGTGCCACCAGCGCCCCGGGGTCGGACTACACCTTC
TRBV5-1	.	TRBJ2-5	TRBD2	CASSRTSGTQETQYF	TGCGCCAGCAGCCGGACTAGCGGCACCCAAGAGACCCAGTACTTC
TRBV24-1	.	TRBJ2-5	TRBD2	CATSPGGSGRGETQYF	TGTGCCACCTCCCCGGGAGGTAGCGGGAGGGGGGAGACCCAGTACTTC
TRBV11-3	once	TRBJ2-7	.	CASGDIPYEQYF	TGTGCCAGCGGGGACATCCCCTACGAGCAGTACTTC
TRBV7-9	.	TRBJ2-2	.	CASSSVLHTGELFF	TGTGCCAGCAGCTCGGTACTACACACCGGGGAGCTGTTTTTT
TRBV7-9	.	TRBJ2-5	TRBD2	CASSPTSGTQETQYF	TGTGCCAGCAGCCCGACTAGCGGGACCCAAGAGACCCAGTACTTC
TRBV9	once	TRBJ2-6	.	CASSPTGANVLTF	TGTGCCAGCAGCCCAACTGGGGCCAACGTCCTGACTTTC
TRBV24-1	.	TRBJ2-4	TRBD1	CATSPRGTKNIQYF	TGTGCCACGTCTCCCAGGGGGACCAAAAACATTCAGTACTTC
TRBV24-1	.	TRBJ2-1	.	CATSGRTGKSSYNEQFF	TGTGCCACCAGTGGACGGACTGGTAAAAGCTCCTACAATGAGCAGTTCTTC
TRBV2	.	TRBJ2-7	TRBD2	CASSEVGLAGVF	TGTGCCAGCAGTGAAGTGGGACTAGCGGGAGTCTTC
TRBV5-6	few	TRBJ1-2	.	CASRPPGGNYGYTF	TGTGCCAGCAGACCACCTGGAGGGAACTATGGCTACACCTTC
TRBV7-9	.	TRBJ2-7	.	CASSVRLGASEQYF	TGTGCCAGCAGCGTTCGACTAGGGGCGTCCGAGCAGTACTTC
TRBV6-5	.	TRBJ2-1	TRBD2	CASSYSGGSYNEQFF	TGTGCCAGCAGTTACTCGGGCGGGAGCTACAATGAGCAGTTCTTC
TRBV19	.	TRBJ2-5	.	CASSRGEETQYF	TGTGCCAGTAGTAGGGGGGAAGAGACCCAGTACTTC
TRBV27	.	TRBJ2-4	TRBD2	CASGRLADIQYF	TGTGCCAGCGGTAGACTAGCGGACATTCAGTACTTC
TRBV5-1	.	TRBJ2-7	.	CASSPTGLGLDEQYF	TGCGCCAGCAGCCCGACAGGGCTGGGACTCGACGAGCAGTACTTC
TRBV5-6	.	TRBJ2-3	TRBD2	CASSFASGRARDTDTQYF	TGTGCCAGCAGCTTCGCTAGCGGGAGGGCCCGGGACACAGATACGCAGTATTTT
TRBV9	.	TRBJ2-2	TRBD2	CASIPGLVFFTGELFF	TGTGCCAGCATCCCGGGACTAGTTTTTTTCACCGGGGAGCTGTTTTTT
TRBV6-5	few	TRBJ2-7	TRBD2	CASSYSILAGDYEQYF	TGTGCCAGCAGTTATAGTATCCTAGCGGGAGACTACGAGCAGTACTTC
TRBV28	once	TRBJ1-5	TRBD1	CASSLDRVQPQHF	TGTGCCAGCAGTTTAGACAGGGTTCAGCCCCAGCATTTT
TRBV27	.	TRBJ2-7	TRBD1	CASSYGTGGHEQYF	TGTGCCAGCAGTTACGGGACAGGGGGCCACGAGCAGTACTTC
TRBV5-1	.	TRBJ2-3	TRBD1	CASSLSPGTVFHTDTQYF	TGCGCCAGCAGCTTGAGTCCCGGGACAGTCTTCCACACAGATACGCAGTATTTT
TRBV27	.	TRBJ2-3	TRBD1	CASQEAVGQGSTDTQYF	TGTGCCAGCCAAGAGGCCGTAGGACAGGGGAGTACAGATACGCAGTATTTT
TRBV27	once	TRBJ2-7	TRBD1	CASSPSRTGAAYEQYF	TGTGCCAGCAGTCCGTCCCGGACAGGGGCAGCCTACGAGCAGTACTTC
TRBV30	.	TRBJ2-7	TRBD1	CAWSVAGGEQYF	TGTGCCTGGAGTGTAGCAGGGGGCGAGCAGTACTTC
TRBV12-3/TRBV12-4	.	TRBJ2-3	.	CASSEGSGTQYF	TGTGCCAGCAGTGAGGGTAGTGGTACGCAGTATTTT
TRBV28	.	TRBJ1-2	.	CASSRQGYGYTF	TGTGCCAGCAGTCGGCAGGGCTATGGCTACACCTTC
TRBV6-5	.	TRBJ2-7	TRBD2	CASDLAGSSYEQYF	TGTGCCAGTGACCTAGCGGGAAGCTCCTACGAGCAGTACTTC
TRBV7-8	.	TRBJ2-4	.	CASSSRGKYKNIQYF	TGTGCCAGCAGCTCTAGGGGGAAATACAAAAACATTCAGTACTTC